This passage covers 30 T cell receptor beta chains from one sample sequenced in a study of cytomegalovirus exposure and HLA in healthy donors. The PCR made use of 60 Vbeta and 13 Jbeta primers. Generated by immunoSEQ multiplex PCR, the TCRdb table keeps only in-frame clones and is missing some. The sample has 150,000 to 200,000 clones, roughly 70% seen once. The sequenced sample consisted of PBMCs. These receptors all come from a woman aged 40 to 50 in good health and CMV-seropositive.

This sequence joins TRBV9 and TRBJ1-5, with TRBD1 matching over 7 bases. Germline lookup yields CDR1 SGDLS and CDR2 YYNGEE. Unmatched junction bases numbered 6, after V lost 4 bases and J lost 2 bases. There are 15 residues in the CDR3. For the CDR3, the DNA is TGTGCCAGCAGCCTTTCAGGGGGAGGCAATCAGCCCCAGCATTTT. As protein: CASSLSGGGNQPQHF.

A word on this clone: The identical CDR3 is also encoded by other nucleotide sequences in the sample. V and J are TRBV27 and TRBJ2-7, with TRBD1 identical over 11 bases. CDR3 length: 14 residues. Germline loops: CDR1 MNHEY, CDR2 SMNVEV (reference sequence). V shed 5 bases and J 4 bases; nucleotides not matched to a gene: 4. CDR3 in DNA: TGTGCCAGCAGTCTGGGACAGGGGGGGTACGAGCAGTACTTC. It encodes CASSLGQGGYEQYF.

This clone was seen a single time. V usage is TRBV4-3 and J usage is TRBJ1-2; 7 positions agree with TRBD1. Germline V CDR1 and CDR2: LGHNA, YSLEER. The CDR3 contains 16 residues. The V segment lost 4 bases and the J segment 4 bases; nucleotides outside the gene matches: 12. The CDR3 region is CASSPGGTALFYGYTF. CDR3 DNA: TGCGCCAGCAGCCCCGGAGGGACAGCGCTTTTCTATGGCTACACCTTC.

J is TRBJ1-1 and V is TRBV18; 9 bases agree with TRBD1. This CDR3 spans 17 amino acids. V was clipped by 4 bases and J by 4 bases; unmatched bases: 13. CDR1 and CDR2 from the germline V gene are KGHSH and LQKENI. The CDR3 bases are TGTGCCAGCTCACTTATTATGGGACAGGGTAAGGGCACTGAAGCTTTCTTT. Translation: CASSLIMGQGKGTEAFF.

CDR3 DNA sequence: TGTGCCAGCAGCGGACTAGCGGGAGAGGTAGCGGTTGAGCAGTTCTTC. Its translation: CASSGLAGEVAVEQFF. The gene calls are TRBV9 and TRBJ2-1; 12 bases agree with TRBD2. The CDR3 spans 16 residues. Trimming removed 3 bases from V and 9 bases from J; junction bases left unmatched: 10. The V gene's germline CDR1 is SGDLS and CDR2 YYNGEE.

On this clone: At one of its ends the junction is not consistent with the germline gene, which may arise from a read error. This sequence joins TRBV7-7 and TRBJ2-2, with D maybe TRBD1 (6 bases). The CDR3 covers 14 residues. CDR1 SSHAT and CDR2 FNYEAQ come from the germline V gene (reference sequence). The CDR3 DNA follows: TGTGCTAGCAGCCTGACAGGGAACACCGGGGAGCTGTTTTTT. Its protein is CASSLTGNTGELFF.

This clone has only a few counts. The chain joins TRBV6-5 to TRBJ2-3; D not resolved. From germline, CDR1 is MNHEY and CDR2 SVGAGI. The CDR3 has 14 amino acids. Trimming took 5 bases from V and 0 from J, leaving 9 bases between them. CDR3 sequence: CASSPRHSTDTQYF. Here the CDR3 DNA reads TGTGCCAGCAGTCCCCGACACAGCACAGATACGCAGTATTTT.

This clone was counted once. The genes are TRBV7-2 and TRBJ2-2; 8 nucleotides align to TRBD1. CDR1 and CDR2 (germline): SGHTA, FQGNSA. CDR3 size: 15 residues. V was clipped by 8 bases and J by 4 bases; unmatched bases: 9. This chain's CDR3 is CASWTGSSGTGELFF. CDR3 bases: TGTGCCAGCTGGACAGGGAGTTCGGGCACCGGGGAGCTGTTTTTT.

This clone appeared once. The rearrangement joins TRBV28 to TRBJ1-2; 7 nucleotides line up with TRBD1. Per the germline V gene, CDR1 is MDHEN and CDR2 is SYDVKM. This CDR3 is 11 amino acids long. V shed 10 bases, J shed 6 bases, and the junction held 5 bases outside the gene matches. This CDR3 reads CAIQGEDGYTF. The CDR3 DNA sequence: TGTGCCATCCAGGGGGAGGATGGCTACACCTTC.

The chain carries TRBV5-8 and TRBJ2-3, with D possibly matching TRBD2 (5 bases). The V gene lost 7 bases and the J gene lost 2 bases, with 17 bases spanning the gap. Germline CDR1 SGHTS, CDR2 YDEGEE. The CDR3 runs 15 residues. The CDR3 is CASPRSLAVTDTQYF. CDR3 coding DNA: TGTGCCAGCCCCCGGTCTCTAGCTGTCACAGATACGCAGTATTTT.

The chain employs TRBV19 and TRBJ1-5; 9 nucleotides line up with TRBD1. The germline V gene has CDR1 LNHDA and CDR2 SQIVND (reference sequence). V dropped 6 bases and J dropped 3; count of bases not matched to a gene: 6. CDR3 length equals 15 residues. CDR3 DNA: TGTGCCAGTAGACCCTGGGACAGGGCCAATCAGCCCCAGCATTTT. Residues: CASRPWDRANQPQHF.

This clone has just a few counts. The CDR3 is CASSLESRGDEKLFF. CDR3 DNA: TGCGCCAGCAGCTTGGAGTCCAGGGGGGATGAAAAACTGTTTTTT. The genes are TRBV5-1 and TRBJ1-4, with 7 positions matching TRBD1. Trimming removed 0 bases from V and 6 bases from J; junction bases left unmatched: 5. Germline assignment: CDR1 SGHRS and CDR2 YFSETQ. The CDR3 is 15 residues long.

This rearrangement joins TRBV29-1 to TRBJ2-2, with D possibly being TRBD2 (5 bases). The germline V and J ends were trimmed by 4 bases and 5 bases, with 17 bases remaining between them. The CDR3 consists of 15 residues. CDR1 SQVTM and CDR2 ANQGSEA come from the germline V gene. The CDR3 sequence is CSVAEPIGGTGELFF. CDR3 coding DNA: TGCAGCGTTGCGGAACCTATTGGCGGGACCGGGGAGCTGTTTTTT.

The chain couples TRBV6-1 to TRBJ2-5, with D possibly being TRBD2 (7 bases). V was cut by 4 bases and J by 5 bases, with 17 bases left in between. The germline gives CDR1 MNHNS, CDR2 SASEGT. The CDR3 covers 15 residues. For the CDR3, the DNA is TGTGCCAGCAGTGCCAAGGGGGGGCCTCGGGAGACCCAGTACTTC. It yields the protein CASSAKGGPRETQYF.

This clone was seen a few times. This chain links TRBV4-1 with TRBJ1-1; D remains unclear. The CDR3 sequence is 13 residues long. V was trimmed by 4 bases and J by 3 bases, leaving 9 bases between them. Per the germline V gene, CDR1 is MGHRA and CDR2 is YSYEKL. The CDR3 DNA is TGCGCCAGCAGCCTTCTCCCGGACACTGAAGCTTTCTTT. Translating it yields CASSLLPDTEAFF.

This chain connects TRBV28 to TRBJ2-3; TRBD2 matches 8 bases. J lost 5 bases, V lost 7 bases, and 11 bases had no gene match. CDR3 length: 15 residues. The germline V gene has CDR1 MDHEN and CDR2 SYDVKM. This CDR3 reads CASNFRSGNRDTQYF. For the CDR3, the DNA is TGTGCCAGCAATTTCCGTAGCGGGAATAGAGATACGCAGTATTTT.

In DNA, the CDR3 is TGTGCCACCAGCAGAGAGGGCCAGGGATACGAGCAGTACTTC. Protein sequence: CATSREGQGYEQYF. The rearrangement uses TRBV15 and TRBJ2-7, with D possibly TRBD1 on 5 matching bases. The CDR3 runs to 14 residues. In germline, CDR1 is LNHNV, CDR2 YYDKDF (reference sequence). The V end lost 0 bases, the J end lost 4 bases, and 10 bases lay between the germline ends.

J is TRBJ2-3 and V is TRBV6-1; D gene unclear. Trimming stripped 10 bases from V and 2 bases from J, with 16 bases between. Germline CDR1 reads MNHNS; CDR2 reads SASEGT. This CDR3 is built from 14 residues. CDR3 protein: CATLNSQLTDTQYF. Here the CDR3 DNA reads TGTGCCACCCTAAACAGCCAGCTCACAGATACGCAGTATTTT.

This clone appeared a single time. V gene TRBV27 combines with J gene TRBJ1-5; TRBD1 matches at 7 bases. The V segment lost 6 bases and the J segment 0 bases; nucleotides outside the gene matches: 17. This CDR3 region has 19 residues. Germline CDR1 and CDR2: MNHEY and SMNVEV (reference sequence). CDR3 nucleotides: TGTGCCAGCAGCATTATCGGCTTGAGGGGGCGGACTAGCAATCAGCCCCAGCATTTT. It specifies CASSIIGLRGRTSNQPQHF.

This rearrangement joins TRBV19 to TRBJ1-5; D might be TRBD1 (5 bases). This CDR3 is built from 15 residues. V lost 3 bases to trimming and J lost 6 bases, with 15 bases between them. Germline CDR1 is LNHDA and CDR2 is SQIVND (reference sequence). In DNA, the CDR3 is TGTGCCAGTAGTATCTATCAAGGGGATGGTCAGCCCCAGCATTTT. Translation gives CASSIYQGDGQPQHF.

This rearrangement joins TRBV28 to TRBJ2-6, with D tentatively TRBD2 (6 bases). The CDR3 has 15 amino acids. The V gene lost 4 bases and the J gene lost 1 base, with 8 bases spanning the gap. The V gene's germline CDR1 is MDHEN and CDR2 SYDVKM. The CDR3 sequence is CASSSGGSGANVLTF. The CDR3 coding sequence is TGTGCCAGCAGTTCCGGAGGGTCTGGGGCCAACGTCCTGACTTTC.

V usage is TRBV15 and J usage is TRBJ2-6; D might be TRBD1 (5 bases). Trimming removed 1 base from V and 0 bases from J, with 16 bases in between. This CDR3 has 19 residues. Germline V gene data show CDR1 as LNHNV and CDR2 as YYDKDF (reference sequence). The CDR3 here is CATSRVRITGDSGANVLTF. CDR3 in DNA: TGTGCCACCAGCAGAGTCCGTATAACAGGAGACTCTGGGGCCAACGTCCTGACTTTC.

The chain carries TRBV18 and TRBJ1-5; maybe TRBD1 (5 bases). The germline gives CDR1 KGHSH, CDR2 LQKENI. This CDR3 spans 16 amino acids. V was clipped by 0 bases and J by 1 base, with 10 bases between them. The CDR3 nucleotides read TGTGCCAGCTCACCACCCGGGGGAAGGAGCAATCAGCCCCAGCATTTT. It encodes CASSPPGGRSNQPQHF.

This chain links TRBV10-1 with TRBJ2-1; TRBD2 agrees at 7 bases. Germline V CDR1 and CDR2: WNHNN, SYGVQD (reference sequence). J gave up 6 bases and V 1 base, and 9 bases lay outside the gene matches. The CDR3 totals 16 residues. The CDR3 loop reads CASSELKRGVGNEQFF. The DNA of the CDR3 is TGCGCCAGCAGTGAGTTGAAGCGGGGAGTGGGCAATGAGCAGTTCTTC.

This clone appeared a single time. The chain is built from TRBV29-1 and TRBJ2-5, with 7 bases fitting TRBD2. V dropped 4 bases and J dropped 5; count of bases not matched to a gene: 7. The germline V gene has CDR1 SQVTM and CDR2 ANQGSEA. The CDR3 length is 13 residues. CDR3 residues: CSVVMMGGETQYF. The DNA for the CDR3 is TGCAGCGTTGTTATGATGGGGGGGGAGACCCAGTACTTC.

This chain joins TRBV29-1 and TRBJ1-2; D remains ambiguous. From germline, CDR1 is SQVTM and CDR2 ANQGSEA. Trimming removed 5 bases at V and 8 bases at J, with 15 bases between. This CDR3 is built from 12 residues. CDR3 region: CSVRSAESGYTF. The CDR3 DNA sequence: TGCAGCGTTCGCAGCGCCGAGTCGGGCTACACCTTC.

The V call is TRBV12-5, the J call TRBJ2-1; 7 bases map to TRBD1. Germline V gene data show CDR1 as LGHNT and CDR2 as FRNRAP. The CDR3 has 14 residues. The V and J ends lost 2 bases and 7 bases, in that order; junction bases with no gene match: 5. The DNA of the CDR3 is TGTGCTAGTGGTTTGCGTCCACAGGGGAATGAGCAGTTCTTC. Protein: CASGLRPQGNEQFF.

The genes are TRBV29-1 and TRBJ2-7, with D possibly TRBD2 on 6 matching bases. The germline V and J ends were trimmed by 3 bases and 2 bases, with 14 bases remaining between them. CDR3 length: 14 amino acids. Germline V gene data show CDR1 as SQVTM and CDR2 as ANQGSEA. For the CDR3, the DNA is TGCAGCGTTGAGCGGGGCGCGGATGCCTACGAGCAGTACTTC. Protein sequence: CSVERGADAYEQYF.

CDR3 nucleotide sequence: TGTGCCAGCAGTCCCTCGCGGGGGAGCTACAATGAGCAGTTCTTC. Its translation: CASSPSRGSYNEQFF. The chain recombines TRBV6-6 with TRBJ2-1, with 7 bases lining up with TRBD2. V was pared by 5 bases and J by 3 bases, with 7 bases of the junction left unmatched. The CDR3 has 15 residues. Germline assignment: CDR1 MNHNY and CDR2 SVGAGI (reference sequence).

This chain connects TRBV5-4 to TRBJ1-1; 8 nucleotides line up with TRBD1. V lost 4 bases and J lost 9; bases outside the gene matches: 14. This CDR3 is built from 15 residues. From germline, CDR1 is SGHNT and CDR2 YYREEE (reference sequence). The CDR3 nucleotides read TGTGCCAGCAGCCCAACGTCGGAAAACAGGGGGAAAGCTTTCTTT. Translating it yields CASSPTSENRGKAFF.